This TCR beta chain was found in a study of blood T cell repertoires in COVID-19 (TCRdb year 2020). Regarding the complete study: Samples covering the acute and convalescent phases of COVID-19 were provided by collaborators in the United States, Italy and Spain. The prospective study material was composed of cDNA or gDNA derived from T cells, B-cell-depleted T cells, or PBMCs. Subjects who had been exposed to COVID-19, were actively infected with it, or had recovered from it provided the deeply sampled blood TCRbeta repertoires that made up the dataset. The repertoires were made available in a free public database intended to serve as a resource for research on the immune response to SARS-CoV-2. Samples came from the ongoing ImmuneRACE study (first 160 participants) plus 1,254 subjects from 6 global collaborators. The sample metadata nearly always contained a de-identified subject ID, COVID-19 status, age in years and sex. Where available, HLA class I and class II types were taken from metadata supplied by the sample provider and were not determined by assay-based typing.

Trimming takes 2 bases off V and 3 bases off J; junction bases not matched to a gene: 5. Including the terminal cysteine and phenylalanine, the CDR3 comprises 17 residues. Only CDR3 DNA remains: 51 bases, in frame from the first base. The CDR1 and CDR2 encoded by the germline V gene (reference sequence) are LGHDT and YNNKEL. Study-level results and caveats: The amount of clinical and demographic metadata varied by source and participant and was provided uncurated.

The immunoSEQ Assay, a bias-controlled multiplex PCR, was used to amplify TCRbeta CDR3 regions from genomic DNA. In the authors' own workflow: The number of nucleated cells in each sample was estimated by amplification of reference gene primers within the assay. To quantify the absolute abundance of each unique TCRbeta CDR3 rearrangement, sequence reads were collapsed and filtered. Productive Simpson clonality was computed per sample as the square root of Simpson's diversity index over productive rearrangements. Held by TCRdb, this immuneACCESS table contains in-frame sequences only and omits some clones. Under half of the omission traces to an unresolved V gene where checked; the cause of the rest is unknown. V, J and clone size derive from that table, while D and trimming were established from the DNA sequence. For this sample the table gives about 240,000 clones, of which 70% to 90% were detected only once. The ten largest clones take up approximately 3.5% of the sample.

Participants in the prospective study were enrolled through a virtual design, were aged 18 to 89 years, and lived in under 25 United States geographic areas. In the prospective study, participants were assigned to cohorts based on the clinical history participants reported in a screening survey and a study questionnaire. Mobile phlebotomists in the prospective study collected whole blood, serum and a nasopharyngeal or oropharyngeal swab from every participant. Prospective study participants could optionally give additional blood draws and questionnaires over an approximately 2-month period. Prospective study blood samples were shipped either frozen or at room temperature before DNA extraction. This clone was recorded once. Its antigen is not yet known. No base quality values were provided; no much bigger clone lies one nucleotide off.

The V and J segments used are TRBV3-1 (or the pseudogene TRBV3-2) and TRBJ2-3; the junction holds 13 bases that match TRBD2. This sequence originates from a woman aged 40 to 50 with acute COVID-19. Sequenced material: PBMCs or T cells enriched from blood (not recorded which). The sequenced DNA is TGTGCCAGCAGCCAACGGACTAGCGGGAGTTGGACAGATACGCAGTATTTT. Translated, this is CASSQRTSGSWTDTQYF.